What follows describes a single T cell receptor beta chain. The assay was immunoSEQ multiplex PCR, and TCRdb's table has in-frame clones only and misses some. Of about 1 million clones in the sample, about 75% were seen once. Healthy and HIV-negative, the adult donors had no recent acute infections or vaccinations. Donors were Caucasian adults residing in Nashville, Tennessee, USA. CD45RA-negative memory and CD45RA+ naive subsets were split from the CD4+ cells. These data belong to a study of shared clonotypes between healthy human individuals. The CDR3 runs 15 residues. The V and J ends lost 8 bases and 4 bases respectively, with 17 bases between them. Germline V lookup: CDR1 MGHDK, CDR2 SYGVNS.

The sequence was obtained from a young man in good health. Sequenced input: memory CD4+ T cells sorted from blood. Subset described: CD45RA-negative fraction. This chain uses TRBV25-1 with TRBJ2-2; tentatively, D is TRBD1 (5 bases). The CDR3 DNA sequence: TGTGCCAGCGAAACAACAGGTCGGGCCACCGGGGAGCTGTTTTTT. It encodes CASETTGRATGELFF.